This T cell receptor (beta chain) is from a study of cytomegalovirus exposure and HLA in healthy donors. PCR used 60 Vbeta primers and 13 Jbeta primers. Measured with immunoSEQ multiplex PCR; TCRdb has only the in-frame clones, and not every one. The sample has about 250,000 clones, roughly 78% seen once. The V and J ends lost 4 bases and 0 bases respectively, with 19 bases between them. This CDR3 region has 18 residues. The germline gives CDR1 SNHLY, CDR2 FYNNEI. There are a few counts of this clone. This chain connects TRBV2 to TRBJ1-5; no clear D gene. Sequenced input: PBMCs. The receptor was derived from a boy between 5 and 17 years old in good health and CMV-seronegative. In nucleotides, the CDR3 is TGTGCCAGCAGTGGTAGACCCGGGAGAGAATATAGCAATCAGCCCCAGCATTTT. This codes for CASSGRPGREYSNQPQHF.